The T cell receptor (beta chain) under discussion was sequenced for a study of blood T cell repertoires in COVID-19. Whole-study context: COVID-19 samples, acute and convalescent, were from the United States, Italy and Spain. The analysed material was cDNA or gDNA that came from T cells, B-cell-depleted T cells, or PBMCs.

This clone was observed once. This CDR3 is built from 15 residues. The germline V and J ends were trimmed by 4 bases and 2 bases, with 13 bases remaining between them. Germline lookup yields CDR1 SGHTS and CDR2 YDEGEE. In the source study's methods: How many nucleated cells were present was estimated from reference gene primer amplification. The table came from immunoSEQ multiplex PCR; TCRdb's copy has only in-frame clones and leaves some out. V, J and clone size derive from that table, while D and trimming were established from the DNA sequence. Here the sample spans 430,000 or so clones, approximately 90% being singletons. The Seattle patients joined while their infection was active and were tracked longitudinally afterward.

This chain links TRBV5-8 with TRBJ2-1, with D perhaps matching TRBD2 (5 bases). The material sequenced was peripheral blood. This TCR was sampled from a man in his late teens or twenties with COVID-19, enrolled during active disease. The CDR3 nucleotides read TGTGCCAGCAGCCCCCTCGGGGTCACCTACAATGAGCAGTTCTTC. Its protein product is CASSPLGVTYNEQFF. The variable domain in full, with the rest retrieved from reference TRBV5-8 and TRBJ2-1, is EAGVTQSPTHLIKTRGQQATLRCSPISGHTSVYWYQQALGLGLQFLLWYDEGEERNRGNFPPRFSGRQFPNYSSELNVNALELEDSALYLCASSPLGVTYNEQFFGPGTRLTVL.